This T cell receptor (beta chain) was sequenced in a study of cytomegalovirus exposure and HLA in healthy donors. The V gene's germline CDR1 is SGHRS and CDR2 YFSETQ. V shed 2 bases and J shed 6 bases, with 14 bases lying between them. This CDR3 has 14 residues. As regards this clone: The target antigen is unknown.

Study-wide findings and caveats: When analyzed later, a missense DCLRE1C variant was found to be linked to TCR beta V- and J-gene trimming.

The PCR used 60 Vbeta and 13 Jbeta primers. Here immunoSEQ multiplex PCR was the method, and the copy in TCRdb shows in-frame clones only, minus some. This sample has about 160,000 clones; over 70% occur once, and the top ten carry 1% to 1.5%. The sample taken for sequencing was PBMCs. The sequence was collected from a man aged 50 or older in good health and CMV-seropositive. The chain is built from TRBV5-1 and TRBJ2-5, with D tentatively TRBD1 (7 bases). This chain's CDR3 is CASSLGGGVKTQYF. The CDR3 DNA is TGCGCCAGCAGCTTAGGAGGGGGCGTTAAGACCCAGTACTTC. The whole variable domain, filled in from reference TRBV5-1 and TRBJ2-5, reads KAGVTQTPRYLIKTRGQQVTLSCSPISGHRSVSWYQQTPGQGLQFLFEYFSETQRNKGNFPGRFSGRQFSNSRSEMNVSTLELGDSALYLCASSLGGGVKTQYFGPGTRLLVL.